Described below is a single T cell receptor beta chain sequence and its context. Its antigen is undetermined. With V trimmed by 4 bases and J by 9 bases, 11 bases remained unmatched. From germline, CDR1 is MNHNY and CDR2 SVGAGI (reference sequence). There are 15 residues in the CDR3. PCR involved 60 Vbeta and 13 Jbeta primers. Sequenced by immunoSEQ multiplex PCR; TCRdb stores in-frame clones only, minus some. The data show 150,000 to 180,000 clones, approximately 80% seen once. These data belong to a study of cytomegalovirus exposure and HLA in healthy donors. Study outcomes and limitations: Later analysis demonstrated an association between a missense DCLRE1C variant and TCR beta V- and J-gene trimming.

The TCR sequence derives from a man aged 30-40 years in good health and CMV-seropositive. The specimen was PBMCs. The rearrangement joins TRBV6-6 to TRBJ2-1; TRBD1 matches at 8 bases. This chain's CDR3 is CASSSGQVIVSEQFF. The DNA for the CDR3 is TGTGCCAGCAGTTCGGGACAGGTTATAGTGAGTGAGCAGTTCTTC.